Below, 27 T cell receptor beta chains from the same sample are listed, as sequenced in a study of OX40 agonist ivuxolimab in advanced cancers. Only in-frame clones appear in the TCRdb table, and some are missing; sequencing was by immunoSEQ multiplex PCR. Altogether 77,000 or so clones are present, about 92% being singletons, with the ten largest covering 0.53%. The sequencing here drew on CD4+ or CD8+ T cells sorted from blood, taken in a trial of the OX40 agonist ivuxolimab. These receptors all come from an adult with an advanced solid tumor such as melanoma, head and neck, liver or kidney cancer.

The CDR3, as DNA: TGCGCCAGCAGCCGCGGGGATACCGGGGAGCTGTTTTTT. Encoded protein: CASSRGDTGELFF. The rearrangement links TRBV5-1 to TRBJ2-2, with D possibly being TRBD2 (6 bases). Germline values: CDR1 SGHRS, CDR2 YFSETQ. Between the trimmed V and J ends, which lost 4 bases and 5 bases, there was a span of 9 bases. This CDR3 comprises 13 residues. The variable domain in full, completed from reference TRBV5-1 and TRBJ2-2, reads KAGVTQTPRYLIKTRGQQVTLSCSPISGHRSVSWYQQTPGQGLQFLFEYFSETQRNKGNFPGRFSGRQFSNSRSEMNVSTLELGDSALYLCASSRGDTGELFFGEGSRLTVL.

The CDR3 DNA sequence: TGTGCCAGCAGCTTAGAACCCGACAGAGGAGGCTACACCTTC. It yields the protein CASSLEPDRGGYTF. The chain couples TRBV11-2 to TRBJ1-2, with D perhaps TRBD1 (5 bases). Germline loops: CDR1 SGHAT, CDR2 FQNNGV. The germline V and J ends were trimmed by 0 bases and 8 bases, with 13 bases remaining between them. There are 14 residues in the CDR3.

The gene calls are TRBV7-8 and TRBJ2-3; D tentatively reads TRBD1 or TRBD2 (6 bases each). Germline CDR1 SGHVS, CDR2 FQNEAQ. V gave up 5 bases and J gave up 5 bases, with 20 bases separating them. There are 16 residues in the CDR3. The CDR3 here is CASSPSGGGDGDTQYF. CDR3 coding DNA: TGTGCCAGCAGCCCCTCCGGAGGGGGAGACGGAGATACGCAGTATTTT.

This chain links TRBV4-3 with TRBJ2-7, with 14 bases that match TRBD2. Germline V gene data show CDR1 as LGHNA and CDR2 as YSLEER. V lost 0 bases and J lost 5; bases outside the gene matches: 9. CDR3 length: 18 residues. CDR3 region: CASSQDGPGLAGVDEQYF. CDR3 in DNA: TGCGCCAGCAGCCAAGACGGACCGGGACTAGCGGGAGTGGACGAGCAGTACTTC.

V usage is TRBV30 and J usage is TRBJ2-5, with D possibly TRBD1 on 6 matching bases. This CDR3 is built from 15 residues. The germline gives CDR1 GTSNPN, CDR2 SVGIG (reference sequence). V was clipped by 3 bases and J by 4 bases, with 18 bases between them. The CDR3 here is CAWSPGQKPGETQYF. The CDR3 DNA follows: TGTGCCTGGAGCCCAGGACAGAAGCCCGGAGAGACCCAGTACTTC.

This clone was counted once. The chain's CDR3 is CASSPTTDTQYF. The CDR3 DNA reads TGTGCCAGCAGTCCTACCACAGATACGCAGTATTTT. This chain joins TRBV7-2 and TRBJ2-3; D unclear. Between the trimmed V and J ends, which lost 6 bases and 2 bases, there was a span of 6 bases. The CDR3 has 12 amino acids. Germline CDR1 reads SGHTA; CDR2 reads FQGNSA. Full variable domain (rest looked up from reference TRBV7-2 and TRBJ2-3): GAGVSQSPSNKVTEKGKDVELRCDPISGHTALYWYRQSLGQGLEFLIYFQGNSAPDKSGLPSDRFSAERTGGSVSTLTIQRTQQEDSAVYLCASSPTTDTQYFGPGTRLTVL.

The genes are TRBV2 and TRBJ2-4; no clear D. Germline CDR1 is SNHLY and CDR2 is FYNNEI. The CDR3 is 14 amino acids. Trimming removed 11 bases at V and 0 bases at J, with 14 bases between. The CDR3 here is CAGQDPRAKNIQYF. The CDR3 nucleotides are TGTGCCGGCCAGGATCCCCGAGCCAAAAACATTCAGTACTTC.

The chain is built from TRBV5-4 and TRBJ2-1; D is uncertain. This CDR3 region has 15 residues. Per the germline V gene, CDR1 is SGHNT and CDR2 is YYREEE (reference sequence). Trimming shortened V by 0 bases and J by 0 bases, and 7 bases separated the two germline ends. Here the CDR3 DNA reads TGTGCCAGCAGCTTGGCAGCGCTCTCCTACAATGAGCAGTTCTTC. Its translation: CASSLAALSYNEQFF.

V usage is TRBV21-1 and J usage is TRBJ2-7. TRBV21-1 is reported as a pseudogene. This CDR3 is 17 amino acids long. CDR3 residues: CASSGEEGGYFSYEQYF. DNA of the CDR3: TGTGCCAGCAGCGGAGAGGAGGGGGGCTACTTCTCCTACGAGCAGTACTTC.

The chain is built from TRBV9 and TRBJ2-2, with a tentative D call TRBD2 (5 bases). Germline V CDR1 and CDR2: SGDLS, YYNGEE. This CDR3 contains 16 residues. Trimming pared 1 base from V and 0 bases from J, leaving 10 bases between. The CDR3 reads CASSVQPRANTGELFF. CDR3 coding DNA: TGTGCCAGCAGCGTACAGCCGAGGGCGAACACCGGGGAGCTGTTTTTT.

V is TRBV10-3 and J is TRBJ2-1; 8 bases fit TRBD2. The CDR3 extends over 18 amino acids. Germline CDR1 ENHRY, CDR2 SYGVKD. V shed 10 bases and J 0 bases; nucleotides not matched to a gene: 17. CDR3 residues: CATSTPLAGKGSYNEQFF. For the CDR3, the DNA is TGTGCCACCTCCACCCCCTTAGCGGGAAAAGGCTCCTACAATGAGCAGTTCTTC.

This chain links TRBV11-1 with TRBJ2-7; TRBD2 agrees at 11 bases. Losses at the gene ends were 5 bases for V and 0 bases for J; bases not matched to a gene: 12. The CDR3 has 18 residues. Per germline, CDR1 SGHAT and CDR2 FQDESV (reference sequence). The CDR3 is CASSIGLAGRTLSYEQYF. The DNA of the CDR3 is TGTGCCAGCAGCATAGGACTAGCGGGCCGAACTCTCTCCTACGAGCAGTACTTC. Full variable domain (missing parts from reference TRBV11-1 and TRBJ2-7): EAEVAQSPRYKITEKSQAVAFWCDPISGHATLYWYRQILGQGPELLVQFQDESVVDDSQLPKDRFSAERLKGVDSTLKIQPAELGDSAMYLCASSIGLAGRTLSYEQYFGPGTRLTVT.

The chain combines TRBV11-2 with TRBJ2-7, with 8 bases identical to TRBD2. This CDR3 comprises 13 residues. Germline V gene sequence: CDR1 SGHAT, CDR2 FQNNGV. V lost 5 bases and J lost 3; bases outside the gene matches: 3. The CDR3 loop reads CASSHSGVYEQYF. Here the CDR3 DNA reads TGTGCCAGCAGCCATAGCGGGGTCTACGAGCAGTACTTC.

In its sample, this clone was seen a few times. J is TRBJ1-5 and V is TRBV9, with a weak D call TRBD1 (6 bases). From germline, CDR1 is SGDLS and CDR2 YYNGEE. V was pared by 3 bases and J by 0 bases, with 7 bases between. This CDR3 is built from 14 residues. The CDR3 loop is CASSAGDSNQPQHF. The CDR3, as DNA: TGTGCCAGCAGCGCAGGGGATAGCAATCAGCCCCAGCATTTT. Variable domain in full (rest from reference TRBV9 and TRBJ1-5): DSGVTQTPKHLITATGQRVTLRCSPRSGDLSVYWYQQSLDQGLQFLIQYYNGEERAKGNILERFSAQQFPDLHSELNLSSLELGDSALYFCASSAGDSNQPQHFGDGTRLSIL.

V and J are TRBV6-5 and TRBJ1-5; tentative D call: TRBD1 (5 bases). Germline lookup yields CDR1 MNHEY and CDR2 SVGAGI. V was cut by 3 bases and J by 3 bases, with 9 bases left in between. The CDR3 sequence is 14 residues long. The CDR3 protein is CASSYSGDNQPQHF. In DNA, the CDR3 is TGTGCCAGCAGTTATTCGGGGGACAATCAGCCCCAGCATTTT.

This clone is a singleton in its sample. The V call is TRBV30, the J call TRBJ2-5; no firm D call. V was pared by 3 bases and J by 2 bases, with 4 bases between. The CDR3 is made up of 11 amino acids. In germline, CDR1 is GTSNPN, CDR2 SVGIG (reference sequence). The CDR3 DNA is TGTGCCTGGAGGCCGCAAGAGACCCAGTACTTC. Residues: CAWRPQETQYF.

V usage is TRBV2 and J usage is TRBJ1-1; tentative D call: TRBD1 (6 bases). CDR1 and CDR2 (germline): SNHLY, FYNNEI. The length of the CDR3 is 12 residues. V was pared by 10 bases and J by 11 bases, with 20 bases between. CDR3 sequence: CATKLGGPWAFF. The DNA for the CDR3 is TGTGCCACCAAATTGGGGGGGCCGTGGGCTTTCTTT.

The chain recombines TRBV18 with TRBJ2-2; no clear D. The V end lost 2 bases, the J end lost 0 bases, and 7 bases lay between the germline ends. Germline CDR1 KGHSH, CDR2 LQKENI. This CDR3 region has 15 residues. CDR3 nucleotide sequence: TGTGCCAGCTCACCAACGTCAGCGAACACCGGGGAGCTGTTTTTT. Its protein product is CASSPTSANTGELFF.

This sequence joins TRBV19 and TRBJ1-2, with 9 bases identical to TRBD1. V lost 4 bases, J lost 7 bases, and 10 bases stayed unmatched. This CDR3 has 15 amino acids. Germline V CDR1 and CDR2: LNHDA, SQIVND (reference sequence). CDR3 sequence reads: CASSKTGQGRSGYTF. The CDR3 bases are TGTGCCAGTAGTAAAACCGGACAGGGGCGGAGTGGCTACACCTTC.

The gene calls are TRBV7-3 and TRBJ2-1; D remains ambiguous. This CDR3 contains 15 residues. V was cut by 5 bases and J by 2 bases, with 13 bases left in between. CDR1 and CDR2 (germline): SGHTA, FQGTGA. The CDR3 loop reads CASSGIAGPYNEQFF. The CDR3 DNA reads TGTGCCAGCAGCGGAATTGCCGGTCCCTACAATGAGCAGTTCTTC.

The table lists this clone with a count of one. The genes are TRBV4-2 and TRBJ2-1, with 7 nucleotides matching TRBD1. CDR3 size: 16 residues. CDR1 is LGHNA, CDR2 YNFKEQ, per germline. The ends lost 1 base at V and 7 bases at J; junction bases unmatched: 10. The CDR3 coding sequence is TGTGCCAGCAGCCAAGGGGACCACCAGGGGGAGAATGAGCAGTTCTTC. Translation gives CASSQGDHQGENEQFF.

The chain combines TRBV27 with TRBJ2-3, with a tentative D call TRBD2 (6 bases). The V gene lost 3 bases and the J gene lost 0 bases, with 10 bases spanning the gap. The CDR3 consists of 15 residues. From germline, CDR1 is MNHEY and CDR2 SMNVEV (reference sequence). The CDR3: CASSLGLSSTDTQYF. In DNA form, the CDR3 reads TGTGCCAGCAGTTTGGGACTCTCTAGCACAGATACGCAGTATTTT.

The rearrangement links TRBV7-2 to TRBJ1-1; D is unclear. This CDR3 is built from 15 residues. V gave up 6 bases and J gave up 0 bases, with 14 bases separating them. Germline CDR1 reads SGHTA; CDR2 reads FQGNSA. This CDR3 is CASSSLITLNTEAFF. Here the CDR3 DNA reads TGTGCCAGCAGTTCACTCATTACATTGAACACTGAAGCTTTCTTT.

The genes are TRBV28 and TRBJ2-7, with TRBD2 identical over 12 bases. Germline CDR1 and CDR2: MDHEN and SYDVKM. With V trimmed by 7 bases and J by 3 bases, 7 bases remained unmatched. The CDR3 covers 15 residues. For the CDR3, the DNA is TGTGCCAGCACTATGGGGGGACTAGCGGGCTACGAGCAGTACTTC. This gives the protein CASTMGGLAGYEQYF.

The chain couples TRBV19 to TRBJ2-2; the D gene is possibly TRBD1 (5 bases). CDR3 size: 14 residues. The germline CDR1 and CDR2 sequences are LNHDA and SQIVND (reference sequence). V lost 7 bases and J 5 bases, leaving 14 bases between the germline ends. CDR3 in DNA: TGTGCCAGTACCCCGCGAGACAGAACCGGGGAGCTGTTTTTT. Its protein product is CASTPRDRTGELFF.

This clone occurred once. The chain has TRBV5-1 and TRBJ2-1, with 10 bases identical to TRBD2. The germline gives CDR1 SGHRS, CDR2 YFSETQ. The CDR3 is 16 residues long. Trimming took 5 bases from V and 0 from J; bases not matched to a gene: 5. The chain's CDR3 is CASRISGGSSYNEQFF. The CDR3 bases are TGCGCCAGCAGGATTAGCGGGGGGAGCTCCTACAATGAGCAGTTCTTC.

The rearrangement uses TRBV15 and TRBJ1-4; D is undetermined. The V gene's germline CDR1 is LNHNV and CDR2 YYDKDF (reference sequence). The V end lost 0 bases, the J end lost 5 bases, and 4 bases lay between the germline ends. The CDR3 is 13 residues long. The CDR3 region is CATSRDSNEKLFF. The CDR3 nucleotides are TGTGCCACCAGCAGAGACTCAAATGAAAAACTGTTTTTT.